This TCR beta chain was captured in a study of blood T cell repertoires in COVID-19. Across the whole study: Material from acute and convalescent COVID-19 was sourced from the United States, Italy and Spain. T cells, B-cell-depleted T cells, or PBMCs supplied cDNA or gDNA.

Here immunoSEQ multiplex PCR was the method, and the copy in TCRdb shows in-frame clones only, minus some. Altogether 200,000 to 250,000 clones are present, about 86% being singletons, with the ten largest covering around 3.1%. The sequenced sample was peripheral blood. The receptor was derived from a young woman who had recovered from COVID-19.

The DNA of the CDR3 is TGTGCCAGTAAGACCGGGACACCCGATGAAAAACTGTTTTTT. Encoded protein: CASKTGTPDEKLFF. The rearrangement links TRBV28 to TRBJ1-4, with D tentatively TRBD1 (6 bases). Trimming shortened V by 9 bases and J by 6 bases, and 17 bases separated the two germline ends. Germline V gene sequence: CDR1 MDHEN, CDR2 SYDVKM. The CDR3 runs 14 residues.